This T cell receptor beta chain was captured by sequencing in a study of early T cells in non-severe SARS-CoV-2 infection. Individual cDNA molecules received unique molecular identifiers. Using its own MiXCR run on the 5' RACE reads, TCRdb lists one record per CDR3 protein. The sample has about 100,000 distinct CDR3 sequences; around 10% are singletons. In its sample, this clonotype was seen many times. This sequence originates from an adult who was a healthcare worker with PCR-confirmed SARS-CoV-2 infection or an uninfected control (not recorded which). What was sequenced was whole blood.

The CDR3 DNA sequence: TGCAGTGCCGTAGAAGTTGGACTAGCGCGACTTAACAACACCGGGGAGCTGTTTTTT. The encoded protein is CSAVEVGLARLNNTGELFF. The J gene is TRBJ2-2, the V gene TRBV20-1; 9 positions match TRBD2. The CDR3 totals 19 residues. Per the germline V gene, CDR1 is DFQATT and CDR2 is SNEGSKA (reference sequence). V was pared by 6 bases and J by 2 bases, with 19 bases of the junction left unmatched.